This entry concerns a single TCR beta chain. Its antigen is not known. Since a much larger clone is just one base distant, this may be a read error. TCRdb reprocessed the 5' RACE reads with MiXCR, giving one entry per CDR3 protein. The table shows about 230,000 distinct CDR3 sequences, with 6.5% to 7.5% occurring only once. The sample originates from a study of T cells after yellow fever vaccination. The ends lost 6 bases at V and 6 bases at J; junction bases unmatched: 8. This CDR3 comprises 15 residues. Regarding the study as a whole: Post-booster repertoires contained most primary-vaccination clones again (almost 97% CD4, roughly 91% CD8). Shared CD4/CD8 clonotypes were a small share, likely from convergent recombination. Researchers report a weaker secondary response that nonetheless peaked faster, day 5 versus 15.

This clonotype was obtained from a man aged 25-45 years who received the YFV17D yellow fever vaccine. V is TRBV12-3 or TRBV12-4 and J is TRBJ2-1; 10 nucleotides match TRBD1. The sample here was CD4+ T cells sorted from PBMCs, taken on the day of the yellow fever booster vaccination. CDR3 sequence reads: CASSQWTGGVNEQFF. CDR3 coding DNA: TGTGCCAGCAGCCAATGGACAGGGGGTGTCAATGAGCAGTTCTTC.